The 29 T cell receptor beta chains reported below all come from one sample, sequenced in a study of blood T cell repertoires in COVID-19. Repertoires were generated with immunoSEQ multiplex PCR, while TCRdb's copy carries only in-frame clones and drops some. The table includes roughly 81,000 clones, almost 85% detected once. Sequencing was performed on peripheral blood. These receptors were collected from a man in his sixties with acute or convalescent COVID-19.

The rearrangement joins TRBV7-2 to TRBJ2-5; D may be TRBD2 (5 bases). This CDR3 region has 13 residues. The germline gives CDR1 SGHTA, CDR2 FQGNSA. The V and J ends lost 6 bases and 1 base respectively, with 9 bases between them. In DNA, the CDR3 is TGTGCCAGCAGGGGAGATGTCCAAGAGACCCAGTACTTC. It is translated as CASRGDVQETQYF.

The chain recombines TRBV10-3 with TRBJ2-7; TRBD2 matches at 10 bases. CDR1 is ENHRY, CDR2 SYGVKD, per germline. V was clipped by 3 bases and J by 2 bases; unmatched bases: 4. The CDR3 totals 15 residues. CDR3 in amino acids: CAISDGLAGAYEQYF. The CDR3, as DNA: TGTGCCATCAGTGATGGGCTAGCGGGAGCCTACGAGCAGTACTTC.

The V call is TRBV27, the J call TRBJ1-1; 9 bases fit TRBD1. CDR1 and CDR2 from the germline V gene are MNHEY and SMNVEV (reference sequence). Losses at the gene ends were 3 bases for V and 6 bases for J; bases not matched to a gene: 5. This CDR3 spans 14 amino acids. CDR3 in amino acids: CASSFGDRVPEAFF. CDR3 DNA sequence: TGTGCCAGCAGTTTCGGGGACAGGGTCCCTGAAGCTTTCTTT.

The chain employs TRBV11-2 and TRBJ1-6; 8 nucleotides match TRBD1. The ends lost 1 base at V and 7 bases at J; junction bases unmatched: 3. The germline V gene has CDR1 SGHAT and CDR2 FQNNGV. This CDR3 region has 15 residues. The CDR3 here is CASSLVWTGNSPLHF. CDR3 DNA: TGTGCCAGCAGCTTAGTTTGGACAGGGAATTCACCCCTCCACTTT.

In its sample, this clone was seen a few times. This rearrangement joins TRBV28 to TRBJ2-2; D remains ambiguous. The V gene lost 10 bases and the J gene lost 4 bases, with 7 bases spanning the gap. The CDR3 has 11 residues. Per the germline V gene, CDR1 is MDHEN and CDR2 is SYDVKM. The CDR3 is CAISITGELFF. CDR3 sequence (DNA): TGTGCCATTTCAATCACCGGGGAGCTGTTTTTT.

The gene calls are TRBV6-1 and TRBJ1-1, with TRBD1 identical over 7 bases. V gave up 3 bases and J gave up 1 base; unmatched junction bases: 5. CDR1 and CDR2 from the germline V gene are MNHNS and SASEGT. This CDR3 contains 15 residues. The CDR3 region has the DNA TGTGCCAGCAGTGAGAGGGGGCGTCGGAACACTGAAGCTTTCTTT. Protein sequence: CASSERGRRNTEAFF.

The chain links TRBV25-1 to TRBJ2-1, with D possibly matching TRBD1 (5 bases). V was trimmed by 2 bases and J by 1 base, leaving 9 bases between them. The CDR3 runs to 15 residues. From germline, CDR1 is MGHDK and CDR2 SYGVNS. The CDR3 coding sequence is TGTGCCAGCAGTGAACCGGACAATTCCTACAATGAGCAGTTCTTC. Its protein is CASSEPDNSYNEQFF.

The J gene is TRBJ1-1, the V gene TRBV7-6; possible D gene TRBD1, 5 bases. The V gene's germline CDR1 is SGHVS and CDR2 FNYEAQ. CDR3 length: 16 residues. V lost 7 bases to trimming and J lost 6 bases, with 24 bases between them. The CDR3 reads CASKNSGAGPNAEAFF. CDR3 DNA: TGTGCCAGCAAAAACTCTGGAGCGGGGCCAAACGCTGAAGCTTTCTTT.

This chain uses TRBV21-1 with TRBJ1-2; the D segment call TRBD1 is taken from the table without a DNA check. TRBV21-1 is recorded as a pseudogene. The CDR3 length is 13 residues. The CDR3 sequence is CASSLQGMGGYTF. For the CDR3, the DNA is TGTGCCAGCTCTCTACAGGGGATGGGAGGCTACACCTTC.

This chain links TRBV7-2 with TRBJ2-2, with 11 bases lining up with TRBD1. V lost 0 bases, J lost 6 bases, and 0 bases stayed unmatched. Germline lookup yields CDR1 SGHTA and CDR2 FQGNSA. The CDR3 is 15 amino acids. The CDR3 loop reads CASSLAGQGAGELFF. The CDR3, as DNA: TGTGCCAGCAGCTTAGCGGGACAGGGGGCCGGGGAGCTGTTTTTT.

The CDR3 sequence: CASSLLSGGNEKLFF. Written as DNA, the CDR3 is TGTGCCAGCAGCTTGCTTTCAGGGGGTAATGAAAAACTGTTTTTT. This chain uses TRBV5-6 with TRBJ1-4; 7 positions agree with TRBD1. The CDR3 length is 15 residues. V shed 1 base, J shed 4 bases, and the junction held 4 bases outside the gene matches. The germline gives CDR1 SGHDT, CDR2 YYEEEE.

The chain employs TRBV4-3 and TRBJ1-3; 7 bases map to TRBD1. CDR1 is LGHNA, CDR2 YSLEER, per germline. Trimming cost V 2 bases and J 0 bases; bases outside gene matches: 10. The CDR3 is 18 amino acids. The CDR3 loop reads CASSQHQQGPLSGNTIYF. The CDR3, as DNA: TGCGCCAGCAGCCAACACCAACAGGGGCCTCTCTCTGGAAACACCATATATTTT.

The chain has TRBV30 and TRBJ2-3; D may be TRBD2 (7 bases). This CDR3 region has 14 residues. Trimming removed 5 bases from V and 2 bases from J, with 14 bases in between. Germline CDR1 GTSNPN, CDR2 SVGIG (reference sequence). Written as DNA, the CDR3 is TGTGCCTGGGTGGCGGGGGCGTACACAGATACGCAGTATTTT. Protein sequence: CAWVAGAYTDTQYF. Full variable domain (missing parts from reference TRBV30 and TRBJ2-3): SQTIHQWPATLVQPVGSPLSLECTVEGTSNPNLYWYRQAAGRGLQLLFYSVGIGQISSEVPQNLSASRPQDRQFILSSKKLLLSDSGFYLCAWVAGAYTDTQYFGPGTRLTVL.

V is TRBV13 and J is TRBJ2-5; 8 positions match TRBD1. Germline CDR1 reads PRHDT; CDR2 reads FYEKMQ (reference sequence). The CDR3 consists of 15 residues. V shed 4 bases and J 6 bases; nucleotides not matched to a gene: 10. The CDR3 sequence is CASSSGQGGRKTQYF. CDR3 sequence (DNA): TGTGCCAGCAGCTCAGGACAGGGCGGAAGAAAGACCCAGTACTTC. Complete variable domain (other parts from reference TRBV13 and TRBJ2-5): AAGVIQSPRHLIKEKRETATLKCYPIPRHDTVYWYQQGPGQDPQFLISFYEKMQSDKGSIPDRFSAQQFSDYHSELNMSSLELGDSALYFCASSSGQGGRKTQYFGPGTRLLVL.

This clone was counted between two and nine times. The chain employs TRBV2 and TRBJ2-7, with D hard to call. Deletions cut 6 bases from V and 3 bases from J, with 9 bases between. Germline CDR1 reads SNHLY; CDR2 reads FYNNEI. The CDR3 sequence is 12 residues long. CDR3 in amino acids: CASRRNFYEQYF. DNA for the CDR3: TGTGCCAGCAGGCGGAATTTCTACGAGCAGTACTTC.

V usage is TRBV6-5 and J usage is TRBJ2-7; 8 positions agree with TRBD1. CDR1 MNHEY and CDR2 SVGAGI come from the germline V gene. The length of the CDR3 is 14 residues. J was trimmed by 6 bases and V by 7 bases; bases with no gene match: 11. For the CDR3, the DNA is TGTGCCAGCATATCGCAGGGGGCGGCTCGCGAGCAGTACTTC. Translated, it gives CASISQGAAREQYF.

The V call is TRBV7-2, the J call TRBJ1-4; D uncertain. The CDR3 runs to 15 residues. CDR1 SGHTA and CDR2 FQGNSA come from the germline V gene. With 1 base removed from V and 3 bases from J, the gap between germline ends came to 9 bases. CDR3 nucleotides: TGTGCCAGCAGCTTAGGAGGGCAGGCTAATGAAAAACTGTTTTTT. Translating gives CASSLGGQANEKLFF.

The rearrangement links TRBV7-8 to TRBJ2-7, with TRBD1 identical over 7 bases. Germline V CDR1 and CDR2: SGHVS, FQNEAQ. This CDR3 comprises 16 residues. V lost 1 base to trimming and J lost 2 bases; unmatched junction nucleotides: 8. This CDR3 reads CASSLEFGTVAYEQYF. The CDR3 coding sequence is TGTGCCAGCAGCTTAGAATTTGGGACAGTCGCCTACGAGCAGTACTTC.

This clone was observed a single time. The chain recombines TRBV10-3 with TRBJ2-2; D remains ambiguous. The germline V gene encodes CDR1 ENHRY and CDR2 SYGVKD. V dropped 1 base and J dropped 1 base, with 13 bases sitting between them. This CDR3 is 17 amino acids long. Here the CDR3 DNA reads TGTGCCATCAGTGAGTTTGGTAGTCTGAAGAACACCGGGGAGCTGTTTTTT. Encoded protein: CAISEFGSLKNTGELFF.

This clone was picked up a small number of times. V is TRBV28 and J is TRBJ1-2; D unresolved. V was clipped by 6 bases and J by 4 bases, with 6 bases between them. The germline V gene encodes CDR1 MDHEN and CDR2 SYDVKM. This CDR3 is built from 11 residues. CDR3 amino acids: CASRDFYGYTF. The CDR3 region has the DNA TGTGCCAGCAGGGACTTCTATGGCTACACCTTC.

The chain uses TRBV15 and TRBJ2-1; TRBD2 matches 10 bases. Germline V gene data show CDR1 as LNHNV and CDR2 as YYDKDF (reference sequence). V was pared by 1 base and J by 8 bases, with 8 bases of the junction left unmatched. The CDR3 runs to 16 residues. The CDR3 nucleotides read TGTGCCACCAGCAGAGGGGCTAGCGGGAGAAGGGATGAGCAGTTCTTC. This gives the protein CATSRGASGRRDEQFF.

This sequence joins TRBV7-2 and TRBJ1-2; the D gene is possibly TRBD1 (6 bases). Germline V gene lookup returns CDR1 SGHTA and CDR2 FQGNSA. The ends were cut back, 3 bases at V and 7 bases at J, with 18 bases in the middle. This CDR3 contains 15 residues. DNA of the CDR3: TGTGCCAGCAGCTTGAACAGGGCGGCAGTCCCTGGCTACACCTTC. It specifies CASSLNRAAVPGYTF.

This clone occurred a few times. V gene TRBV12-3 or TRBV12-4 combines with J gene TRBJ1-2, with D possibly matching TRBD1 (6 bases). Trimming removed 5 bases from V and 5 bases from J, with 12 bases in between. This CDR3 is built from 13 residues. CDR3 in amino acids: CASSPQGRYGYTF. The CDR3 DNA follows: TGTGCCAGCAGTCCCCAGGGGAGATATGGCTACACCTTC.

The V and J genes are TRBV2 and TRBJ1-2, with TRBD1 matching 8 bases. CDR3 length: 15 residues. Germline V gene sequence: CDR1 SNHLY, CDR2 FYNNEI. V lost 4 bases to trimming and J lost 2 bases; unmatched junction nucleotides: 6. The CDR3 loop is CASSAGQGGNYGYTF. In DNA, the CDR3 is TGTGCCAGCAGTGCTGGACAGGGTGGGAACTATGGCTACACCTTC.

The chain carries TRBV7-9 and TRBJ1-5; 7 bases fit TRBD1. Looked up from germline, CDR1 is SEHNR and CDR2 is FQNEAQ (reference sequence). J was trimmed by 9 bases and V by 7 bases; bases with no gene match: 6. This CDR3 has 12 residues. CDR3 region: CASTTGERPQHF. Here the CDR3 DNA reads TGTGCCAGCACCACAGGGGAACGGCCCCAGCATTTT.

The chain is built from TRBV3-1 (or the pseudogene TRBV3-2) and TRBJ2-3; 12 bases fit TRBD2. Germline assignment: CDR1 LGHDT and CDR2 YNNKEL (reference sequence). J gave up 2 bases and V 7 bases, and 16 bases lay outside the gene matches. CDR3 length: 19 amino acids. Here the CDR3 DNA reads TGTGCCAGCATTTTAGCTGGGACTAGCGGGTTGAGGGCCACAGATACGCAGTATTTT. Translated, it gives CASILAGTSGLRATDTQYF.

The chain recombines TRBV3-1 (or the pseudogene TRBV3-2) with TRBJ2-5; D not certain. The CDR3 totals 13 residues. Germline-derived CDR1 and CDR2 are LGHDT and YNNKEL (reference sequence). The ends were cut back, 2 bases at V and 4 bases at J, with 8 bases in the middle. CDR3 sequence (DNA): TGTGCCAGCAGCCAAATGAGATCAGAGACCCAGTACTTC. Translated: CASSQMRSETQYF.

This chain uses TRBV4-3 with TRBJ2-1; TRBD2 matches 8 bases. Trimming took 0 bases from V and 0 from J; bases not matched to a gene: 7. Germline loops: CDR1 LGHNA, CDR2 YSLEER. The CDR3 is 18 amino acids. In DNA, the CDR3 is TGCGCCAGCAGCCAAGATATAGCGGGGCCGAGCTCCTACAATGAGCAGTTCTTC. As protein: CASSQDIAGPSSYNEQFF.

This chain links TRBV4-1 with TRBJ1-6, with TRBD1 as a possible D gene (6 bases). The CDR3 covers 15 residues. From germline, CDR1 is MGHRA and CDR2 YSYEKL. Deletions cut 1 base from V and 8 bases from J, with 12 bases between. The CDR3 region is CASSQARGTDSPLHF. The CDR3 DNA sequence: TGCGCCAGCAGCCAAGCCAGGGGAACGGATTCACCCCTCCACTTT.